This T cell receptor beta chain was profiled in a study of identical twins. This clonotype was counted ten times or more. Its specificity is not known. Study-wide results and caveats: A lower insertion count was a feature of abundant cord blood beta clonotypes, with no such feature in memory repertoires.

cDNA molecules carried unique molecular identifiers, and template switching added a universal primer site. TCRdb itself ran the 5' RACE reads through MiXCR, one entry per CDR3 protein. The sample lists hundreds of thousands of distinct CDR3 sequences; more than 6.5% were seen once. Germline CDR1 SNHLY, CDR2 FYNNEI. Losses at the gene ends were 5 bases for V and 4 bases for J; bases not matched to a gene: 8. CDR3 length: 15 residues. These same records also appear under a second study, on yellow fever vaccine responses in identical twins. That investigation notes: Reportedly, the T cell response mounted by twins to vaccine seemed partly convergent, partly personalized.

This sequence was found in a woman between 18 and 29 years old in good health. Sequenced material: memory (CD45RO+) T cells sorted from blood. The J gene is TRBJ2-7, the V gene TRBV2; the match to TRBD1 covers 10 bases. The chain's CDR3 is CASSLPGQGIYEQYF. In nucleotides, the CDR3 is TGTGCCAGCAGTCTTCCGGGACAGGGGATTTACGAGCAGTACTTC.